Each of the 19 T cell receptor beta chains below was sequenced from the same sample in a study of glioma-infiltrating T cells. The iRepertoire nested amplicon-rescue multiplex PCR amplified TCR alpha and beta CDR3s from RNA. TCRdb reprocessed the multiplex PCR reads via MiXCR and lists one record per CDR3 protein. The profile covers fewer than 200,000 distinct CDR3 sequences, with over 30% appearing a single time and 20% to 25% taken by the ten largest. What was sequenced was glioma tissue, nonneoplastic brain tissue, or PBMCs (not recorded which). These receptors originate from a human donor with low-grade glioma or glioblastoma, undergoing nonglioma brain surgery, or in good health (not recorded which).

This clonotype was seen more than once but under ten times. The chain links TRBV18 to TRBJ2-1; D gene uncertain. V was clipped by 2 bases and J by 0 bases, with 11 bases between them. Germline lookup yields CDR1 KGHSH and CDR2 LQKENI. The CDR3 is 16 residues long. CDR3 nucleotides: TGTGCCAGCTCACCAAGGAGCATAAGCTCCTACAATGAGCAGTTCTTC. This encodes CASSPRSISSYNEQFF.

In this sample, this clonotype turned up many times. The genes are TRBV7-9 and TRBJ1-1; D is unresolved. V was trimmed by 1 base and J by 5 bases, leaving 8 bases between them. The CDR3 has 13 amino acids. Germline V gene lookup returns CDR1 SEHNR and CDR2 FQNEAQ (reference sequence). The CDR3 spells CASSLGVETEAFF. In nucleotides, the CDR3 is TGTGCCAGCAGCTTAGGGGTAGAAACTGAAGCTTTCTTT.

This clonotype was seen ten or more times. The chain joins TRBV3-1 to TRBJ1-2; the D is unclear. This CDR3 comprises 15 residues. Looked up from germline, CDR1 is LGHDT and CDR2 is YNNKEL (reference sequence). Trimming left V 4 bases short and J 4 bases short, with 16 bases between. CDR3 sequence: CASSPSRTDTYGYTF. The CDR3 DNA is TGTGCCAGCAGCCCCTCCAGGACGGATACCTATGGCTACACCTTC.

This clonotype has ten or more counts. The rearrangement links TRBV7-2 to TRBJ1-2; TRBD1 matches 8 bases. Trimming cost V 6 bases and J 2 bases; bases outside gene matches: 11. The germline V gene has CDR1 SGHTA and CDR2 FQGNSA. The CDR3 contains 16 residues. CDR3: CASSRSSGGGNYGYTF. The CDR3 DNA follows: TGTGCCAGCAGTCGGTCTTCAGGGGGCGGAAACTATGGCTACACCTTC. The full variable domain, in which reference TRBV7-2 and TRBJ1-2 provide the parts outside the CDR3, is GAGVSQSPSNKVTEKGKDVELRCDPISGHTALYWYRQSLGQGLEFLIYFQGNSAPDKSGLPSDRFSAERTGGSVSTLTIQRTQQEDSAVYLCASSRSSGGGNYGYTFGSGTRLTVV.

This clonotype was detected ten times or more. V is TRBV7-3 and J is TRBJ2-1; 8 bases agree with TRBD2. The CDR3 runs 16 residues. V lost 4 bases to trimming and J lost 2 bases; unmatched junction nucleotides: 7. CDR1 and CDR2 from the germline V gene are SGHTA and FQGTGA. DNA for the CDR3: TGTGCCAGCAGCTCGACTCCGGGAGGGCCCTACAATGAGCAGTTCTTC. Protein product: CASSSTPGGPYNEQFF.

In this sample, this clonotype turned up a few times. The chain links TRBV19 to TRBJ2-7; 13 bases map to TRBD2. Losses at the gene ends were 5 bases for V and 2 bases for J; bases not matched to a gene: 3. CDR1 and CDR2 (germline): LNHDA, SQIVND (reference sequence). This CDR3 has 15 amino acids. In DNA, the CDR3 is TGTGCCAGTAGTTGGGGACTAGCGGGACCCTACGAGCAGTACTTC. It specifies CASSWGLAGPYEQYF.

This clonotype occurred once. A junction boundary mismatches the germline segment, possibly from a read error. The chain recombines TRBV19 with TRBJ1-5, with D unclear. CDR1 and CDR2 from the germline V gene are LNHDA and SQIVND (reference sequence). This CDR3 is built from 14 residues. CDR3: CDSSWWRENQPQHF. The CDR3, as DNA: TGTGACAGTAGTTGGTGGCGAGAAAATCAGCCCCAGCATTTT.

This clonotype was seen a few times. The chain has TRBV5-1 and TRBJ2-3; 12 bases agree with TRBD2. V trimming: 4 bases; J trimming: 5 bases; junction bases outside the gene matches: 5. The CDR3 is 15 amino acids. Germline loops: CDR1 SGHRS, CDR2 YFSETQ. The CDR3 coding sequence is TGCGCCAGCAGCCCAAGACTAGCGGGAGTAGATACGCAGTATTTT. The encoded protein is CASSPRLAGVDTQYF.

This clonotype was counted between two and nine times. V and J are TRBV10-3 and TRBJ2-7; tentatively, D is TRBD2 (6 bases). Germline values: CDR1 ENHRY, CDR2 SYGVKD. CDR3 length equals 14 residues. V dropped 0 bases and J dropped 3 bases, with 9 bases sitting between them. The CDR3 DNA reads as TGTGCCATCAGTGAGTCGACGGAGGGCTACGAGCAGTACTTC. This codes for CAISESTEGYEQYF.

The table lists this clonotype with many counts. CDR3 in amino acids: CASSSTVPSYNEQFF. As DNA, the CDR3 is TGTGCCAGCAGTTCGACAGTTCCCTCCTACAATGAGCAGTTCTTC. V is TRBV6-2 or TRBV6-3 and J is TRBJ2-1, with D perhaps matching TRBD1 (5 bases). V lost 4 bases and J 0 bases, leaving 10 bases between the germline ends. The CDR3 has 15 residues. Germline V gene data show CDR1 as MNHEY and CDR2 as SVGEGT.

The V call is TRBV29-1, the J call TRBJ2-7, with 8 bases aligning to TRBD1. The germline CDR1 and CDR2 sequences are SQVTM and ANQGSEA. The CDR3 is 13 residues long. The V gene end was trimmed by 6 bases and the J gene end by 3 bases; junction bases not matched to a gene: 7. Here the CDR3 DNA reads TGCAGCGTCGCAGGACAGGGCGTCTACGAGCAGTACTTC. Protein sequence: CSVAGQGVYEQYF.

V usage is TRBV2 and J usage is TRBJ2-3, with D uncertain. Per the germline V gene, CDR1 is SNHLY and CDR2 is FYNNEI. V dropped 7 bases and J dropped 5 bases, with 16 bases sitting between them. This CDR3 region has 14 residues. CDR3 loop: CASIDRVARDTQYF. DNA of the CDR3: TGTGCCAGCATCGATCGGGTCGCGAGAGATACGCAGTATTTT.

Comment on this clonotype: Being one base from a much bigger clone, this may be a read error. V gene TRBV6-6 combines with J gene TRBJ2-7; D possibly corresponds to TRBD2 (6 bases). The ends were cut back, 7 bases at V and 0 bases at J, with 19 bases in the middle. The CDR3 consists of 16 residues. The germline V gene encodes CDR1 MNHNY and CDR2 SVGAGI (reference sequence). The DNA for the CDR3 is TGTGCCAGCAACTATCCTCCCGGGAGAAGCTCCTACGAGCAGTACTTC. Its protein product is CASNYPPGRSSYEQYF.

This chain connects TRBV13 to TRBJ2-7; the D is unclear. This CDR3 spans 14 amino acids. V was shortened by 2 bases and J by 0 bases, with 8 bases between the two germline ends. CDR1 and CDR2 from the germline V gene are PRHDT and FYEKMQ (reference sequence). This CDR3 is CASSLFRTSYEQYF. The CDR3 DNA is TGTGCCAGCAGCTTATTTAGGACCTCCTACGAGCAGTACTTC.

Comments on this clonotype: A much larger clone lies a single base off, so this may be a read error. This chain joins TRBV28 and TRBJ1-4; maybe TRBD1 (6 bases). Per germline, CDR1 MDHEN and CDR2 SYDVKM. The ends were cut back, 7 bases at V and 0 bases at J, with 18 bases in the middle. CDR3 length: 17 amino acids. The DNA of the CDR3 is TGTGCCAGCACTCGGCGGGGGGCCCCAACAACTAATGAAAAACTGTTTTTT. Protein: CASTRRGAPTTNEKLFF. Using reference TRBV28 and TRBJ1-4 for the parts outside the CDR3, the full variable domain is DVKVTQSSRYLVKRTGEKVFLECVQDMDHENMFWYRQDPGLGLRLIYFSYDVKMKEKGDIPEGYSVSREKKERFSLILESASTNQTSMYLCASTRRGAPTTNEKLFFGSGTQLSVL.

This chain connects TRBV29-1 to TRBJ2-1, with D unclear. Germline V gene data show CDR1 as SQVTM and CDR2 as ANQGSEA. Trimming removed 4 bases from V and 6 bases from J, with 13 bases in between. CDR3 length: 13 amino acids. The CDR3 sequence: CSVASRYGNEQFF. CDR3 DNA sequence: TGCAGCGTTGCCTCAAGGTATGGCAATGAGCAGTTCTTC.

This clonotype was counted at least ten times. The V gene is TRBV4-1, the J gene TRBJ2-3; a weak D match, TRBD2 (6 bases). The CDR3 runs 14 residues. Germline V CDR1 and CDR2: MGHRA, YSYEKL. V lost 0 bases and J lost 6, with 10 bases in between. CDR3 coding DNA: TGCGCCAGCAGCCAAGATTGGGCGGGGGATACGCAGTATTTT. Its protein product is CASSQDWAGDTQYF.

As for this clonotype: No conserved phenylalanine or tryptophan ends this CDR3, so it is likely a read error. This sequence joins TRBV6-2 or TRBV6-3 and TRBJ2-7, with D perhaps given as TRBD1 or TRBD2 (6 bases each). The CDR3 has 13 amino acids. Germline V gives CDR1 MNHEY, CDR2 SVGEGT. V lost 9 bases and J lost 5, with 17 bases in between. The DNA of the CDR3 is TGTGCCAGTATCGGGGGCACCTCAGACGAGCAGTACTTA. Translated, it gives CASIGGTSDEQYL.

Concerning this clonotype itself: A read error may be the cause here, since a much bigger clone is one base away. The chain has TRBV6-4 and TRBJ1-6; TRBD1 might be the D (5 bases). There are 14 residues in the CDR3. Germline V gene lookup returns CDR1 MRHNA and CDR2 SNTAGT. V dropped 2 bases and J dropped 7 bases, with 9 bases sitting between them. DNA for the CDR3: TGTGCCAGCAGTGACGGACAAGGGAATTCACCCCTCCACTTT. Its protein product is CASSDGQGNSPLHF.